Listed below are T cell receptor beta chains from one sample, sequenced in a study of blood T cell repertoires in COVID-19. Sequencing was performed with immunoSEQ multiplex PCR; in TCRdb, only in-frame clones are kept and a portion is missing. The data contain 150,000 to 200,000 clones, approximately 85% of them singletons. Material: PBMCs or T cells enriched from blood (not recorded which). The receptor source for this set is a man in his forties who had recovered from COVID-19. Each CDR3 is given with its conserved first and last residue. The D gene is left open where the match is weak. Part of the rows lack a size; the others show once, few, many or a class for expanded clones.

clone_size j_call d_call v_call cdr3_aa cdr3_nt
- TRBJ2-5 TRBD2 TRBV11-2 CASSSLASGGPRETQYF TGTGCCAGCAGCTCCCTAGCTAGCGGGGGGCCCCGGGAGACCCAGTACTTC
- TRBJ1-2 TRBD1 TRBV27 CASSLGTGGYGYTF TGTGCCAGCAGTTTGGGGACAGGCGGCTATGGCTACACCTTC
- TRBJ1-2 TRBD1 TRBV27 CASSAGTATPYGYTF TGTGCCAGCAGTGCAGGGACAGCCACCCCCTATGGCTACACCTTC
- TRBJ2-2 - TRBV5-4 CASSSRQATTGELFF TGTGCCAGCAGCTCCCGACAGGCAACCACCGGGGAGCTGTTTTTT
- TRBJ2-1 - TRBV5-4 CASSLVLGGAGNEQFF TGTGCCAGCAGCTTGGTATTAGGGGGCGCGGGGAATGAGCAGTTCTTC
- TRBJ2-1 TRBD2 TRBV9 CASSPVLAGGNEQFF TGTGCCAGCAGCCCTGTCCTAGCGGGGGGCAATGAGCAGTTCTTC
- TRBJ1-1 - TRBV28 CASSRRTAMNTEAFF TGTGCCAGCAGTCGTCGGACAGCCATGAACACTGAAGCTTTCTTT
- TRBJ2-2 TRBD2 TRBV27 CASSLGFGLAGYTGELFF TGTGCCAGCAGTTTGGGTTTCGGGCTAGCGGGATACACCGGGGAGCTGTTTTTT
- TRBJ2-3 - TRBV9 CASSANTGISTDTQYF TGTGCCAGCAGCGCAAACACAGGGATTAGCACAGATACGCAGTATTTT
- TRBJ2-7 - TRBV28 CAARGGFEHEQYF TGTGCCGCACGCGGAGGGTTCGAACACGAGCAGTACTTC
- TRBJ1-1 - TRBV14 CASSLGTPNTEAFF TGTGCCAGCAGCCTAGGGACACCGAACACTGAAGCTTTCTTT
few TRBJ2-1 - TRBV21-1 CASSTQNPYNEQFF TGTGCCAGCAGCACACAGAACCCCTACAATGAGCAGTTCTTC
- TRBJ1-1 - TRBV27 CASSFGMSTEAFF TGTGCCAGCAGTTTCGGTATGTCCACTGAAGCTTTCTTT
- TRBJ2-3 TRBD1 TRBV24-1 CATSRRDRGTDTQYF TGTGCCACCAGCAGACGGGACAGGGGCACAGATACGCAGTATTTT
- TRBJ1-1 - TRBV9 CASSVDEGRGTEAFF TGTGCCAGCAGCGTAGATGAAGGGAGAGGCACTGAAGCTTTCTTT
- TRBJ1-1 - TRBV5-1 CASSRGGGEGRGTEAFF TGCGCCAGCAGCCGCGGTGGCGGGGAGGGAAGGGGCACTGAAGCTTTCTTT
- TRBJ1-1 - TRBV11-2 CASSLGWTGTEAFF TGTGCCAGCAGCTTAGGATGGACGGGGACTGAAGCTTTCTTT
few TRBJ1-2 - TRBV30 CAWDSSGYGYTF TGTGCCTGGGACAGTAGCGGGTATGGCTACACCTTC
- TRBJ2-1 - TRBV2 CASQGASGTVLVNEQFF TGTGCCAGCCAGGGGGCTAGCGGGACGGTCTTGGTCAATGAGCAGTTCTTC
- TRBJ2-3 TRBD2 TRBV2 CASTLAGGVTDTQYF TGTGCCAGCACCTTAGCGGGAGGCGTCACAGATACGCAGTATTTT
- TRBJ1-2 TRBD1 TRBV7-9 CASSVPGQGALDYGYTF TGTGCCAGCAGCGTACCGGGACAGGGGGCTCTTGACTATGGCTACACCTTC
- TRBJ1-6 - TRBV25-1 CASREANSPLHF TGTGCCAGCAGGGAGGCTAATTCACCCCTCCACTTT
- TRBJ2-7 TRBD1 TRBV5-5 CASGQGAYEQYF TGTGCCAGCGGACAGGGGGCCTACGAGCAGTACTTC
once TRBJ2-7 - TRBV13 CASSWDGAEQYF TGTGCCAGCAGCTGGGATGGGGCCGAGCAGTACTTC
- TRBJ1-5 TRBD1 TRBV5-4 CASSIDRADQPQHF TGTGCCAGCAGCATAGACAGGGCGGATCAGCCCCAGCATTTT
- TRBJ2-6 TRBD1 TRBV5-1 CASSRDRAKGANVLTF TGCGCCAGCAGCCGGGACAGGGCGAAAGGGGCCAACGTCCTGACTTTC
- TRBJ1-2 TRBD1 TRBV28 CASSSGTGGTYGYTF TGTGCCAGCAGTTCCGGGACAGGGGGAACCTATGGCTACACCTTC
- TRBJ2-7 - TRBV28 CASNEESVSEQYF TGTGCCAGCAATGAGGAATCGGTCTCCGAGCAGTACTTC
- TRBJ1-2 - TRBV6-5 CASSYSRAANYGYTF TGTGCCAGCAGTTACTCGAGGGCAGCTAACTATGGCTACACCTTC
once TRBJ2-3 TRBD1 TRBV18 CASSDTGASTDTQYF TGTGCCAGCTCAGATACAGGGGCTAGCACAGATACGCAGTATTTT
few TRBJ1-5 - TRBV21-1 CASSNGKDGGPGAQPQHF TGTGCCAGCAGCAATGGTAAAGACGGAGGACCTGGAGCTCAGCCCCAGCATTTT
few TRBJ2-5 TRBD2 TRBV5-1 CASSLILAGVGGETQYF TGCGCCAGCAGCTTGATTCTAGCGGGAGTAGGAGGAGAGACCCAGTACTTC
- TRBJ1-2 TRBD1 TRBV6-5 CASSLGQGREGYTF TGTGCCAGCAGTCTAGGACAGGGAAGGGAAGGCTACACCTTC
- TRBJ1-5 TRBD1 TRBV27 CASSEGLGQVSNQPQHF TGTGCCAGCAGCGAAGGGCTGGGACAGGTGAGCAATCAGCCCCAGCATTTT
- TRBJ1-2 TRBD1 TRBV4-2 CASSQVPPGQGNYGYTF TGTGCCAGCAGCCAAGTCCCCCCGGGACAGGGGAACTATGGCTACACCTTC
- TRBJ1-1 - TRBV6-5 CASSYSILMNTEAFF TGTGCCAGCAGTTACTCGATACTCATGAACACTGAAGCTTTCTTT
- TRBJ1-3 - TRBV12-5 CASGLYSGNTIYF TGTGCTTCTGGGCTTTACTCTGGAAACACCATATATTTT
once TRBJ1-1 TRBD1 TRBV12-3/TRBV12-4 CASSYRGNTEAFF TGTGCCAGCAGTTACAGGGGAAACACTGAAGCTTTCTTT
- TRBJ1-2 - TRBV28 CASSFLRLDYGYTF TGTGCCAGCAGTTTCCTCAGGCTGGACTATGGCTACACCTTC
- TRBJ1-4 TRBD1 TRBV30 CAWSRYLGGQGAREKLFF TGTGCCTGGAGTCGGTACTTGGGGGGACAGGGGGCTCGTGAAAAACTGTTTTTT
once TRBJ1-4 - TRBV5-1 CASSLAGAGTNEKLFF TGCGCCAGCAGCTTGGCCGGGGCGGGGACTAATGAAAAACTGTTTTTT
- TRBJ2-3 - TRBV30 CAWSAPPGSTDTQYF TGTGCCTGGAGTGCCCCCCCGGGAAGCACAGATACGCAGTATTTT